This passage covers 20 T cell receptor beta chains from one sample sequenced in a study of spatial heterogeneity in lung cancer. Regarding time point: sample taken at primary tumor resection. One entry per CDR3 protein results from TCRdb running MiXCR on the 5' RACE reads. The sample yields some 6,100 distinct CDR3 sequences, approximately 12% seen once. The sample in question was lung tissue, obtained at surgery. These TCRs come from a human donor with early-stage non-small cell lung cancer.

Concerning this clonotype: This beta chain is an unintended read in a library built for alpha chains; its size means little. The V call is TRBV24-1, the J call TRBJ2-1; 10 nucleotides align to TRBD2. With V trimmed by 4 bases and J by 7 bases, 18 bases remained unmatched. The CDR3 loop spans 19 amino acids. From germline, CDR1 is KGHDR and CDR2 SFDVKD. The CDR3 sequence is CATSDPFAGLAGEGNEQFF. In DNA form, the CDR3 reads TGTGCCACCAGTGACCCCTTCGCAGGTCTAGCGGGAGAGGGGAATGAGCAGTTCTTC.

Relative to its sample, this clonotype is medium-sized. Because the library targeted alpha chains, this beta chain is an off-target read whose size means little. The rearrangement joins TRBV3-1 to TRBJ2-7; tentatively, D is TRBD2 (6 bases). Germline CDR1 and CDR2: LGHDT and YNNKEL (reference sequence). CDR3 size: 13 residues. The CDR3 sequence is CAAGGASFYEQYF. Here the CDR3 DNA reads TGTGCTGCGGGCGGGGCTAGTTTCTACGAGCAGTACTTC.

This clonotype came up a few times. This beta chain was picked up by a library intended for alpha chains and is off target, so its count carries little meaning. The V call is TRBV24-1, the J call TRBJ2-5; D not resolved. This CDR3 has 14 residues. Germline V gene lookup returns CDR1 KGHDR and CDR2 SFDVKD. Trimming stripped 9 bases from V and 4 bases from J, with 17 bases between. The CDR3 DNA follows: TGTGCCACCTTAGAAAGGGATTTTGGAGAGACCCAGTACTTC. This gives the protein CATLERDFGETQYF.

By proportion, this clonotype is medium-sized. Being off target in a library aimed at alpha chains, this beta chain has a size of little meaning. The chain links TRBV7-2 to TRBJ1-2; D gene ambiguous. V was pared by 0 bases and J by 3 bases, with 8 bases between. The CDR3 extends over 14 amino acids. The germline gives CDR1 SGHTA, CDR2 FQGNSA. The DNA for the CDR3 is TGTGCCAGCAGCTTAGCCGGGAGTGACTATGGCTACACCTTC. This translates into CASSLAGSDYGYTF. The full variable domain, in which reference TRBV7-2 and TRBJ1-2 provide the parts outside the CDR3, is GAGVSQSPSNKVTEKGKDVELRCDPISGHTALYWYRQSLGQGLEFLIYFQGNSAPDKSGLPSDRFSAERTGGSVSTLTIQRTQQEDSAVYLCASSLAGSDYGYTFGSGTRLTVV.

This clonotype has at least ten counts. Because this beta chain is a stray read in a library intended to capture alpha chains, its abundance should not be given much weight. The rearrangement joins TRBV5-1 to TRBJ1-2; 7 bases match TRBD1. CDR3 length: 16 amino acids. Germline V gene sequence: CDR1 SGHRS, CDR2 YFSETQ. The J segment lost 3 bases and the V segment lost 0 bases, leaving 8 bases of the junction unmatched. CDR3 amino acids: CASSLDEDRSYYGYTF. The DNA of the CDR3 is TGCGCCAGCAGCTTGGACGAGGACAGGTCTTACTATGGCTACACCTTC.

This clonotype was seen ten or more times. This beta chain lies outside the target of a library built for alpha chains; its clone size means little. The chain couples TRBV9 to TRBJ2-5, with TRBD2 matching over 9 bases. V gave up 0 bases and J gave up 4 bases; unmatched junction bases: 4. The CDR3 is 15 amino acids. Germline CDR1 is SGDLS and CDR2 is YYNGEE. CDR3: CASSVDSGRGETQYF. The CDR3, as DNA: TGTGCCAGCAGCGTAGATAGCGGGAGAGGAGAGACCCAGTACTTC.

The sample holds many counts of this clonotype. The library was prepared for alpha chains; this beta chain is a stray read, so its frequency means little. The chain links TRBV6-5 to TRBJ2-1; 9 bases match TRBD1. This CDR3 has 13 amino acids. Germline trimming cut 6 bases from V and 4 bases from J; bases unmatched to any gene: 1. Per germline, CDR1 MNHEY and CDR2 SVGAGI. The CDR3 region has the DNA TGTGCCAGCAGGGGGACAGGGTACAATGAGCAGTTCTTC. Translated: CASRGTGYNEQFF.

The sample holds one count of this clonotype. Within a library made for alpha chains, this beta chain is off target, and its count is uninformative. The chain links TRBV13 to TRBJ1-2, with D possibly TRBD1 on 6 matching bases. The CDR3 runs to 13 residues. Germline CDR1 and CDR2: PRHDT and FYEKMQ (reference sequence). Trimming removed 6 bases from V and 8 bases from J, with 16 bases in between. In DNA, the CDR3 is TGTGCCAGCAGGCTAGGACAGTATAGCGGCTACACCTTC. Translated: CASRLGQYSGYTF.

This clonotype is labeled medium-sized. Found in a library prepared for alpha chains, this beta chain is an off-target read, and its abundance has little meaning. The chain has TRBV7-9 and TRBJ1-2; 8 positions agree with TRBD1. The CDR3 runs to 14 residues. Germline V CDR1 and CDR2: SEHNR, FQNEAQ (reference sequence). V lost 5 bases and J lost 5; bases outside the gene matches: 7. The CDR3 DNA reads as TGTGCCAGCAGCCCGGGGAGACAGGGGTATGGCTACACCTTC. This codes for CASSPGRQGYGYTF.

As regards this clonotype: In a library made to pick up alpha chains, this beta chain is a stray read with a size that means little. The V call is TRBV29-1, the J call TRBJ2-7, with D possibly TRBD2 on 5 matching bases. Germline V gives CDR1 SQVTM, CDR2 ANQGSEA. CDR3 length: 12 amino acids. The V and J ends lost 7 bases and 1 base respectively, with 11 bases between them. CDR3 bases: TGCAGCGCCCGGTCGGGGTCCTACGAGCAGTACTTC. It yields the protein CSARSGSYEQYF.

This clonotype is labeled medium-sized. This beta chain came through as a stray read in a library set up for alpha chains, and its size says little. V gene TRBV30 combines with J gene TRBJ2-6, with D hard to call. CDR3 size: 15 residues. V was clipped by 6 bases and J by 0 bases, with 12 bases between them. Per the germline V gene, CDR1 is GTSNPN and CDR2 is SVGIG (reference sequence). The CDR3 DNA is TGTGCCTGCCCCCCCAAGGGCTCTGGGGCCAACGTCCTGACTTTC. Translation: CACPPKGSGANVLTF. Drawing the rest from reference TRBV30 and TRBJ2-6, the complete variable domain is SQTIHQWPATLVQPVGSPLSLECTVEGTSNPNLYWYRQAAGRGLQLLFYSVGIGQISSEVPQNLSASRPQDRQFILSSKKLLLSDSGFYLCACPPKGSGANVLTFGAGSRLTVL.

This clonotype rates as medium-sized. This beta chain represents an off-target read in a library built for alpha chains; its size is of limited meaning. The chain has TRBV30 and TRBJ1-5, with 7 bases aligning to TRBD1. This CDR3 spans 11 amino acids. Germline assignment: CDR1 GTSNPN and CDR2 SVGIG (reference sequence). The V gene end was trimmed by 1 base and the J gene end by 10 bases; junction bases not matched to a gene: 1. CDR3 loop: CAWSGTGPQHF. The CDR3 bases are TGTGCCTGGAGTGGGACAGGACCCCAGCATTTT.

At least ten counts were recorded for this clonotype. A library prepared for alpha chains yielded this beta chain as an off-target read; its size is of little meaning. This sequence joins TRBV29-1 and TRBJ2-7, with D possibly being TRBD2 (6 bases). From germline, CDR1 is SQVTM and CDR2 ANQGSEA. The CDR3 sequence is 16 residues long. Trimming pared 1 base from V and 4 bases from J, leaving 20 bases between. The CDR3 DNA reads as TGCAGCGTTGAAGTGACGCCAACCCCGGGAGTTTACGAGCAGTACTTC. It yields the protein CSVEVTPTPGVYEQYF.

By share of the sample, this clonotype is medium-sized (0.01 to 0.1%). Since it is a stray read in a library aimed at alpha chains, this beta chain has a size that is not meaningful. The rearrangement uses TRBV6-1 and TRBJ1-2; 7 bases agree with TRBD1. The germline V gene encodes CDR1 MNHNS and CDR2 SASEGT. The CDR3 consists of 15 residues. V dropped 0 bases and J dropped 10; count of bases not matched to a gene: 11. The CDR3 nucleotides are TGTGCCAGCAGTGAAGCTGGCGGGACAGCGTTGAACTACACCTTC. Translation gives CASSEAGGTALNYTF.

Ten or more counts support this clonotype. Within a library made for alpha chains, this beta chain is off target, and its count is uninformative. The V call is TRBV6-1, the J call TRBJ2-1, with 11 bases aligning to TRBD2. Germline CDR1 is MNHNS and CDR2 is SASEGT. V was pared by 6 bases and J by 7 bases, with 8 bases of the junction left unmatched. The length of the CDR3 is 15 residues. CDR3 residues: CASRRTSGGGNEQFF. For the CDR3, the DNA is TGTGCCAGCAGGAGAACTAGCGGGGGAGGAAATGAGCAGTTCTTC.

This clonotype was observed many times. Sequence at one end of the junction differs from germline and may be a read error. This beta chain appears as a stray read in a library generated for alpha chains; its size is not informative. The chain joins TRBV7-7 to TRBJ2-6, with D unresolved. Germline assignment: CDR1 SSHAT and CDR2 FNYEAQ (reference sequence). The CDR3 loop spans 15 amino acids. The CDR3 loop reads CASSPRDSGANVLTF. CDR3 DNA sequence: TGTGCTAGCAGCCCGAGAGACTCTGGGGCCAACGTCCTGACTTTC.

About this clonotype: As an off-target read in a library built for alpha chains, this beta chain has a frequency of little significance. The chain carries TRBV5-1 and TRBJ1-5, with D possibly being TRBD1 (6 bases). The CDR3 contains 15 residues. Germline CDR1 and CDR2: SGHRS and YFSETQ. Trimming removed 1 base at V and 2 bases at J, with 10 bases between. The CDR3 here is CASSLTGTGNQPQHF. As DNA, the CDR3 is TGCGCCAGCAGCTTGACAGGGACTGGCAATCAGCCCCAGCATTTT. The variable domain in full, completed from reference TRBV5-1 and TRBJ1-5, reads KAGVTQTPRYLIKTRGQQVTLSCSPISGHRSVSWYQQTPGQGLQFLFEYFSETQRNKGNFPGRFSGRQFSNSRSEMNVSTLELGDSALYLCASSLTGTGNQPQHFGDGTRLSIL.

There are a few counts of this clonotype. The library was prepared for alpha chains; this beta chain is a stray read, so its frequency means little. The CDR3 protein is CASSSQENTEAFF. DNA of the CDR3: TGTGCCAGCAGCTCACAGGAGAACACTGAAGCTTTCTTT. This sequence joins TRBV7-2 and TRBJ1-1; D is possibly TRBD1 (5 bases). Germline CDR1 is SGHTA and CDR2 is FQGNSA. This CDR3 is built from 13 residues. The V gene lost 4 bases and the J gene lost 1 base, with 7 bases spanning the gap. Filled out from reference TRBV7-2 and TRBJ1-1, the complete variable domain reads GAGVSQSPSNKVTEKGKDVELRCDPISGHTALYWYRQSLGQGLEFLIYFQGNSAPDKSGLPSDRFSAERTGGSVSTLTIQRTQQEDSAVYLCASSSQENTEAFFGQGTRLTVV.

Concerning this clonotype itself: This beta chain slipped into a library made for alpha chains as a stray read, so its size is not meaningful. The CDR3 region is CSARDGTGMYYEQYF. The CDR3 nucleotides are TGCAGTGCTAGAGATGGTACAGGGATGTACTACGAGCAGTACTTC. The chain employs TRBV20-1 and TRBJ2-7; weak D call: TRBD1 (6 bases). From germline, CDR1 is DFQATT and CDR2 SNEGSKA (reference sequence). There are 15 residues in the CDR3. Trimming took off 0 bases at V and 3 bases at J, with 15 bases between the two ends.

This clonotype has ten or more counts. The library was designed around alpha chains, so this beta chain is a stray read whose abundance carries little weight. The rearrangement uses TRBV6-2 or TRBV6-3 and TRBJ2-7; 12 bases agree with TRBD2. J gave up 9 bases and V 5 bases, and 5 bases lay outside the gene matches. The CDR3 has 13 residues. Germline V gene lookup returns CDR1 MNHEY and CDR2 SVGEGT. DNA of the CDR3: TGTGCCAGCAGTGCGACTAGCGGGAGTTGGCAGTACTTC. Translated: CASSATSGSWQYF.